A selection of T cell receptor beta chains follows, all from one sample in a study of blood T cell repertoires in COVID-19. Clones were sequenced by immunoSEQ multiplex PCR, and TCRdb holds only the in-frame ones, with some missing. The profile shows roughly 240,000 clones, around four fifths of them singletons. Material: peripheral blood. All receptors come from a man in his fifties or sixties who had recovered from COVID-19. CDR3s include the opening cysteine and the closing phenylalanine or tryptophan. Each record gives: clone size, J gene, D gene, V gene, CDR3 DNA, CDR3 protein. A D gene is named only where the DNA matches it firmly. Clone size appears in some rows only: once, few, many, or a class for an expanded clone.

>NA|TRBJ2-7|NA|TRBV30
TGTGCCTGGAGGGTTAAGCAGCGAAACTACGAGCAGTACTTC
CAWRVKQRNYEQYF
>NA|TRBJ2-5|NA|TRBV7-9
TGTGCCAGCAGCTTACCTAATATGCAAGAGACCCAGTACTTC
CASSLPNMQETQYF
>NA|TRBJ2-7|NA|TRBV30
TGTGCCTGGAGTGCTAGGGGCAGGGACTACGAGCAGTACTTC
CAWSARGRDYEQYF
>NA|TRBJ2-5|TRBD2|TRBV11-2
TGTGCCAGCAGCGGGGCGGGGGAAGAGACCCAGTACTTC
CASSGAGEETQYF
>NA|TRBJ2-7|NA|TRBV6-2/TRBV6-3
TGTGCCAGCAGCTCACCCGACGGCAGGGGCAGTTCCCCCTACGAGCAGTACTTC
CASSSPDGRGSSPYEQYF
>NA|TRBJ2-7|NA|TRBV27
TGTGCCAGCAGTTTATCGCCCGACAGAGCGATCCCCTACGAGCAGTACTTC
CASSLSPDRAIPYEQYF
>NA|TRBJ1-6|TRBD1|TRBV20-1
TGCAGTGCTAGTCCAGGGGGCTTTGGATCACCCCTCCACTTT
CSASPGGFGSPLHF
>NA|TRBJ1-1|TRBD1|TRBV19
TGTGCCAGTAGTATTGTGGGGACAGGGGCGCGAAAAAACACTGAAGCTTTCTTT
CASSIVGTGARKNTEAFF
>NA|TRBJ1-2|NA|TRBV4-2
TGTGCCAGCAGCCAAGATCTCTGGGGGCGGCTCTATGGCTACACCTTC
CASSQDLWGRLYGYTF
>NA|TRBJ1-2|NA|TRBV5-4
TGTGCCAGCAGCTTGGATACTATTGGTGGCTACACCTTC
CASSLDTIGGYTF
>NA|TRBJ1-2|TRBD1|TRBV11-2
TGTGCCAGCAGCTCCGACAGGGTTGGCGGCTACACCTTC
CASSSDRVGGYTF
>NA|TRBJ1-2|NA|TRBV11-2
TGTGCCAGCAGCTTATTGAGGTTTAGTGGCTACACCTTC
CASSLLRFSGYTF
>NA|TRBJ2-7|NA|TRBV18
TGTGCCAGCTCACCACCCGGAAGGGGGTACGAGCAGTACTTC
CASSPPGRGYEQYF
>NA|TRBJ2-5|TRBD2|TRBV4-2
TGTGCCAGCAGCCAGAGAGGACTAGCGGGGGGGCTCCAAGAGACCCAGTACTTC
CASSQRGLAGGLQETQYF
>NA|TRBJ2-7|TRBD2|TRBV4-1
TGCGCCAGCAGCCAAGCACTAGCGGGATTCGCCTACGAGCAGTACTTC
CASSQALAGFAYEQYF
>NA|TRBJ2-7|NA|TRBV6-5
TGTGCCAGCAGTCCACTGCCCTACGAGCAGTACTTC
CASSPLPYEQYF
>NA|TRBJ1-5|TRBD1|TRBV4-1
TGCGCCAGCAGCCAAGAGGGGACAGGGAGAGCCGGTCAGCCCCAGCATTTT
CASSQEGTGRAGQPQHF
>NA|TRBJ2-2|TRBD1|TRBV9
TGTGCCAGCAGCGTAACACAGGGGTTGGCCGGGGAGCTGTTTTTT
CASSVTQGLAGELFF
>once|TRBJ2-2|NA|TRBV5-1
TGCGCCAGCAGCTTGGAACTAGTTTTCGGGGAGCTGTTTTTT
CASSLELVFGELFF
>NA|TRBJ1-2|NA|TRBV10-3
TGTGCCATCAGTGGTTCGGGGGGCGATGGCTACACCTTC
CAISGSGGDGYTF
>NA|TRBJ2-1|TRBD2|TRBV30
TGTGCCTGGAGTAGAGGCCTTTCATTAGCGGGGGGGCGGGATGAGCAGTTCTTC
CAWSRGLSLAGGRDEQFF
>NA|TRBJ1-5|NA|TRBV19
TGTGCCAGTCGCGATTCAGGGATTAGCAATCAGCCCCAGCATTTT
CASRDSGISNQPQHF
>NA|TRBJ2-7|NA|TRBV30
TGTGCCTGGAGTCCCTCCTTCAGGGGCGGTGAGCAGTACTTC
CAWSPSFRGGEQYF
>few|TRBJ1-4|NA|TRBV12-3/TRBV12-4
TGTGCCAGCAGCCTCGGGGGGGGAAAACTGTTTTTT
CASSLGGGKLFF
>NA|TRBJ1-4|NA|TRBV5-1
TGCGCCAGCAGAGAGGAGATCCCGGAAAAACTGTTTTTT
CASREEIPEKLFF